Sequencing of this TCR beta chain was carried out in a study of regulatory T cells in long-lasting Graves disease. The time point denotes: newly diagnosed GD, antithyroid drugs for less than 3 months. Researchers made the TCR library from RNA that was extracted from PBMCs. To make TCR beta libraries, researchers used iRepertoire HTBI primers and Arm-PCR of CDR3 regions. TCRdb redid the calling of the multiplex PCR reads with MiXCR, one entry per CDR3 protein. The sample carries 320,000 or so distinct CDR3 sequences, over 15% recorded once. This clonotype was seen ten or more times. The CDR3 totals 14 residues. The V and J ends lost 9 bases and 0 bases, in that order; junction bases with no gene match: 5. CDR1 is LNHDA, CDR2 SQIVND, per germline (reference sequence).

The TCR comes from a female donor with Graves disease. The chain links TRBV19 to TRBJ1-2; 9 bases map to TRBD1. Sequences were derived from peripheral blood mononuclear cells (PBMCs), sampled at new diagnosis, from a patient treated with antithyroid drugs. As DNA, the CDR3 is TGTGCCAGCAGCCGGACAGGGGCTAACTATGGCTACACCTTC. Translation gives CASSRTGANYGYTF.